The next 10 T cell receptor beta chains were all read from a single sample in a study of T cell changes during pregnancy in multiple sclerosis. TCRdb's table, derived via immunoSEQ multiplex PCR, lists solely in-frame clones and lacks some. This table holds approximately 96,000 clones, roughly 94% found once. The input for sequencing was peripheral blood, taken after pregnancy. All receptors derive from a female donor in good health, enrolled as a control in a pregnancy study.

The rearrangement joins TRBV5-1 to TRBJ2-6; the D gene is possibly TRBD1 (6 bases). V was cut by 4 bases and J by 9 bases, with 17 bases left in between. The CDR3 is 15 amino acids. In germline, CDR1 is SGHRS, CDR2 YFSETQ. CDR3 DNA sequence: TGCGCCAGCAGCCGGGACACAGGTTTTGGCAACGTCCTGACTTTC. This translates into CASSRDTGFGNVLTF. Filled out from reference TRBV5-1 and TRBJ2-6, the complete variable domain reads KAGVTQTPRYLIKTRGQQVTLSCSPISGHRSVSWYQQTPGQGLQFLFEYFSETQRNKGNFPGRFSGRQFSNSRSEMNVSTLELGDSALYLCASSRDTGFGNVLTFGAGSRLTVL.

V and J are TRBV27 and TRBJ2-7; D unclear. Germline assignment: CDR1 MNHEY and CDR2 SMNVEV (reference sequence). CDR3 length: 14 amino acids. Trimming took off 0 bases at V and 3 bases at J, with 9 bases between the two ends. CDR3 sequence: CASSLSGQSYEQYF. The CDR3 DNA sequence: TGTGCCAGCAGTTTATCTGGGCAGAGCTACGAGCAGTACTTC.

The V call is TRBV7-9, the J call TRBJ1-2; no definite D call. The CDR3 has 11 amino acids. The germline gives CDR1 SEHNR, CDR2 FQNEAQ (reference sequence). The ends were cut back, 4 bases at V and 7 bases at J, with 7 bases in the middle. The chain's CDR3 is CASSSTSGYTF. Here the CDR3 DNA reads TGTGCCAGCAGCTCGACAAGTGGCTACACCTTC.

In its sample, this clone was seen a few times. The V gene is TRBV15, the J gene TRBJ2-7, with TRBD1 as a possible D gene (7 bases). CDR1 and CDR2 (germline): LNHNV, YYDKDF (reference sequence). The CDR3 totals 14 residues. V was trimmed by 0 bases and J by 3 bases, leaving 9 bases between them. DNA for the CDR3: TGTGCCACCAGCAGAGACAGGGGGGACTACGAGCAGTACTTC. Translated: CATSRDRGDYEQYF. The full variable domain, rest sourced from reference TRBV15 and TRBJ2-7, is DAMVIQNPRYQVTQFGKPVTLSCSQTLNHNVMYWYQQKSSQAPKLLFHYYDKDFNNEADTPDNFQSRRPNTSFCFLDIRSPGLGDTAMYLCATSRDRGDYEQYFGPGTRLTVT.

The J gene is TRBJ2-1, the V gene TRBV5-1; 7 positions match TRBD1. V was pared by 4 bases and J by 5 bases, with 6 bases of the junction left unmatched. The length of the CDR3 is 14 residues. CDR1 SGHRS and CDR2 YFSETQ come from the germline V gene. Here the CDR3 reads CASSPLGQHNEQFF. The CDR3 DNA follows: TGCGCCAGCAGCCCCCTGGGACAGCACAATGAGCAGTTCTTC.

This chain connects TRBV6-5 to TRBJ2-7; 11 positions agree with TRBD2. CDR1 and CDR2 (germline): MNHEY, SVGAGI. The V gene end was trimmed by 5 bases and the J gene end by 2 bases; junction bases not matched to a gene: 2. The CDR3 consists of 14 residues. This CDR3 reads CASSLAGGPYEQYF. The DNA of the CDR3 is TGTGCCAGCAGTCTAGCGGGGGGTCCCTACGAGCAGTACTTC.

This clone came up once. Here the CDR3 DNA reads TGTGCCAGCAGCCGACAGGGTCACTATGGCTACACCTTC. Amino acid sequence: CASSRQGHYGYTF. V and J are TRBV7-6 and TRBJ1-2, with 7 bases matching TRBD1. The CDR3 totals 13 residues. Germline V CDR1 and CDR2: SGHVS, FNYEAQ. The junction had 3 bases not matched to a gene; V was cut back by 5 bases and J by 3 bases. Variable domain in full (rest from reference TRBV7-6 and TRBJ1-2): GAGVSQSPRYKVTKRGQDVALRCDPISGHVSLYWYRQALGQGPEFLTYFNYEAQQDKSGLPNDRFSAERPEGSISTLTIQRTEQRDSAMYRCASSRQGHYGYTFGSGTRLTVV.

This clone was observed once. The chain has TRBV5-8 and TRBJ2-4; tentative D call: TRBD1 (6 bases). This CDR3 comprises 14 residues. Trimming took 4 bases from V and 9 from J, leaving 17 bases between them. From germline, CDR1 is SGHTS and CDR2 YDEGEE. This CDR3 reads CASSARDIGSIQYF. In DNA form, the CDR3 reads TGTGCCAGCAGCGCCCGGGACATCGGGTCCATTCAGTACTTC.

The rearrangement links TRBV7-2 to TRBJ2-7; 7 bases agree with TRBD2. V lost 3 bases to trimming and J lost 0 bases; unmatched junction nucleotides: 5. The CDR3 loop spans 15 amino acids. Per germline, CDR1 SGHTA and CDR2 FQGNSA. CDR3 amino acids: CASSLGGVSSYEQYF. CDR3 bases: TGTGCCAGCAGCTTGGGGGGGGTTAGCTCCTACGAGCAGTACTTC.

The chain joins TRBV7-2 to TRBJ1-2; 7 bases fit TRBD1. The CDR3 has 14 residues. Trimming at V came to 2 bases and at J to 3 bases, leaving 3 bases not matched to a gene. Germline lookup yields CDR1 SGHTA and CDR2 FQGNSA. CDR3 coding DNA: TGTGCCAGCAGCTTACAGGGGGGCGACTATGGCTACACCTTC. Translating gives CASSLQGGDYGYTF.